This entry features one T cell receptor (beta chain) sequence. Antigen specificity is unknown. Overall study findings and caveats: In terms of TCR gene usage, tumor memory CD4+ T cells clustered together with blood and lymph node memory CD4+ cells, as well as with lymph node naive CD4+ cells. Naive CD4+ cells shared around 13% of tumor Treg sequences. Tumor-infiltrating Treg TCR alpha and beta sequences overlapped most with tumor naive CD4+ T cells, then blood naive.

Cells sorted as Tregs were CD4+, CD25+ and CD127-/low. This CDR3 region has 15 residues. J gave up 2 bases and V 6 bases, and 9 bases lay outside the gene matches. Adaptor-ligated barcode primers were used to amplify TRBV12-4/TRBJ1-2 clonotypes. TCRdb itself ran the multiplex PCR reads through MiXCR, one entry per CDR3 protein. The table lists some 900 distinct CDR3 sequences, 17% of them singletons. The sequence was obtained from a female donor with breast cancer. The chain carries TRBV12-3 or TRBV12-4 and TRBJ1-2, with 7 bases lining up with TRBD1. The sequencing sample was made of Tregs sorted from blood. CDR3 residues: CASSSTTGTNYGYTF. CDR3 DNA sequence: TGTGCCAGCAGCTCCACGACAGGGACAAACTATGGCTACACCTTC.